A single sample is the source of the 13 T cell receptor beta chains below, sequenced in a study of spatial heterogeneity in lung cancer. Whole-study results and caveats: One measure, the expanded intratumoral alpha and beta TCR count, tracked tumor mutation counts.

These receptors have no known antigen. Each CDR3 protein gets one entry after TCRdb re-called the 5' RACE reads with MiXCR. The data contain some 7,800 distinct CDR3 sequences, roughly an eighth of them seen just once; the ten biggest clones take up 11%. The time point is: sample taken at primary tumor resection. The sequences come from lung tumor tissue, collected at surgery. Receptors were obtained from a male donor with early-stage non-small cell lung cancer.

This clonotype was counted ten times or more. In a library made to pick up alpha chains, this beta chain is a stray read with a size that means little. The rearrangement links TRBV12-3 or TRBV12-4 to TRBJ1-3, with 11 bases lining up with TRBD1. This CDR3 has 15 residues. After removal of 6 bases from V and 3 bases from J, the junction contained 4 bases not matched to a gene. The DNA for the CDR3 is TGTGCCAGCAGCCGGACAGGGGGCTATGGAAACACCATATATTTT. This codes for CASSRTGGYGNTIYF.

Many counts were recorded for this clonotype. This beta chain lies outside the target of a library built for alpha chains; its clone size means little. The V call is TRBV20-1, the J call TRBJ2-3, with 10 bases that match TRBD2. From germline, CDR1 is DFQATT and CDR2 SNEGSKA (reference sequence). This CDR3 has 16 amino acids. V shed 6 bases, J shed 3 bases, and the junction held 12 bases outside the gene matches. The DNA of the CDR3 is TGCAGTGCACAAGCTCTAGCGGGAGAAGCAACAGATACGCAGTATTTT. Translation: CSAQALAGEATDTQYF.

This clonotype was seen repeatedly, ten times or more. Little can be read into the size of this beta chain, an off-target read in a library designed for alpha chains. The CDR3 DNA sequence: TGTGCCAGCAGCCCGCACAGGGTCCCCACCGGGGAGCTGTTTTTT. Protein product: CASSPHRVPTGELFF. The chain is built from TRBV7-8 and TRBJ2-2; D perhaps matches TRBD1 (6 bases). V lost 5 bases to trimming and J lost 4 bases, with 14 bases between them. CDR1 and CDR2 (germline): SGHVS, FQNEAQ. This CDR3 has 15 residues.

Remarks on this clonotype: Because this beta chain is a stray read in a library intended to capture alpha chains, its abundance should not be given much weight. This chain links TRBV5-6 with TRBJ2-3; 8 positions match TRBD2. V gave up 1 base and J gave up 9 bases; unmatched junction bases: 13. Germline CDR1 reads SGHDT; CDR2 reads YYEEEE. This CDR3 has 16 amino acids. The CDR3 loop is CASSLFTSGSGITQYF. The CDR3 nucleotides read TGTGCCAGCAGCTTGTTTACTAGCGGAAGCGGTATAACGCAGTATTTT. The variable domain in full, with the rest retrieved from reference TRBV5-6 and TRBJ2-3, is DAGVTQSPTHLIKTRGQQVTLRCSPKSGHDTVSWYQQALGQGPQFIFQYYEEEERQRGNFPDRFSGHQFPNYSSELNVNALLLGDSALYLCASSLFTSGSGITQYFGPGTRLTVL.

This clonotype has a handful of counts. The library was designed around alpha chains, so this beta chain is a stray read whose abundance carries little weight. The rearrangement links TRBV6-1 to TRBJ1-2; weak D call: TRBD1 (5 bases). The V gene's germline CDR1 is MNHNS and CDR2 SASEGT. The CDR3 extends over 14 amino acids. V was shortened by 4 bases and J by 4 bases, with 13 bases between the two germline ends. The CDR3 spells CASSAAWDGYGYTF. CDR3 DNA: TGTGCCAGCAGTGCCGCGTGGGACGGCTATGGCTACACCTTC.

This clonotype was observed many times. This beta chain is a stray sequence in a library constructed for alpha chains; its clone size is not meaningful. The chain recombines TRBV19 with TRBJ2-1, with 8 bases lining up with TRBD2. CDR3 length equals 18 residues. V was pared by 0 bases and J by 0 bases, with 7 bases of the junction left unmatched. Germline CDR1 LNHDA, CDR2 SQIVND (reference sequence). In DNA, the CDR3 is TGTGCCAGTAGTATAGATTATCCGGGAGGGCCCTCCTACAATGAGCAGTTCTTC. This codes for CASSIDYPGGPSYNEQFF.

In its sample, this clonotype ranks as medium-sized. With the library built for alpha chains, this beta chain is off target and its frequency is not meaningful. The rearrangement links TRBV20-1 to TRBJ2-1, with a weak D call TRBD2 (6 bases). This CDR3 is 16 amino acids long. Trimming left V 0 bases short and J 0 bases short, with 12 bases between. Germline V gene data show CDR1 as DFQATT and CDR2 as SNEGSKA (reference sequence). This CDR3 is CSARDQSSGSYNEQFF. The CDR3 region has the DNA TGCAGTGCTAGAGATCAGAGTAGCGGCTCCTACAATGAGCAGTTCTTC.

This clonotype is classed as medium-sized. This beta chain is off target for a library built for alpha chains, so its abundance means little. The chain is built from TRBV7-6 and TRBJ2-7; D ambiguous. This CDR3 is 13 amino acids long. Germline V gene lookup returns CDR1 SGHVS and CDR2 FNYEAQ. Trimming left V 1 base short and J 3 bases short, with 7 bases between. The CDR3 DNA follows: TGTGCCAGCAGCTTAGGCCCACGCTACGAGCAGTACTTC. Amino acid sequence: CASSLGPRYEQYF.

This clonotype was seen ten or more times. Within a library made for alpha chains, this beta chain is off target, and its count is uninformative. The chain recombines TRBV6-5 with TRBJ2-7; D uncertain. Germline V gene sequence: CDR1 MNHEY, CDR2 SVGAGI. Trimming stripped 4 bases from V and 4 bases from J, with 17 bases between. This CDR3 contains 15 residues. The CDR3 loop is CASSSPQTDLYEQYF. In DNA, the CDR3 is TGTGCCAGCAGTTCCCCCCAGACTGATCTTTACGAGCAGTACTTC.

In regard to this clonotype: This beta chain turned up in a library designed for alpha chains; as an off-target read, its abundance says little. The rearrangement links TRBV7-2 to TRBJ2-1, with D possibly TRBD2 on 6 matching bases. The CDR3 runs to 15 residues. The germline V gene encodes CDR1 SGHTA and CDR2 FQGNSA. V dropped 1 base and J dropped 8 bases, with 15 bases sitting between them. The CDR3 here is CASSLVVSREHEQFF. The CDR3, as DNA: TGTGCCAGCAGCTTAGTAGTGAGCCGGGAGCATGAGCAGTTCTTC.

Regarding this clonotype: As an off-target read in a library built for alpha chains, this beta chain has a frequency of little significance. The chain couples TRBV2 to TRBJ2-7, with 7 bases matching TRBD2. The junction had 9 bases not matched to a gene; V was cut back by 8 bases and J by 5 bases. This CDR3 has 13 amino acids. Germline lookup yields CDR1 SNHLY and CDR2 FYNNEI. The CDR3 DNA reads TGTGCCAGCCGGACCTGGGGGGGGAACGAGCAGTACTTC. Its translation: CASRTWGGNEQYF.

This clonotype qualifies as medium-sized. The library was designed around alpha chains, so this beta chain is a stray read whose abundance carries little weight. The rearrangement joins TRBV20-1 to TRBJ2-5, with D uncertain. Germline CDR1 reads DFQATT; CDR2 reads SNEGSKA (reference sequence). This CDR3 has 14 amino acids. V was clipped by 1 base and J by 0 bases, with 9 bases between them. The CDR3 nucleotides read TGCAGTGCTAGAGCGATTGGGTACCAAGAGACCCAGTACTTC. It encodes CSARAIGYQETQYF.

This clonotype occurred many times. Since it is a stray read in a library aimed at alpha chains, this beta chain has a size that is not meaningful. The genes are TRBV6-2 or TRBV6-3 and TRBJ2-3; TRBD2 matches at 12 bases. After removal of 10 bases from V and 6 bases from J, the junction contained 23 bases not matched to a gene. This CDR3 comprises 19 residues. Looked up from germline, CDR1 is MNHEY and CDR2 is SVGEGT. CDR3 sequence (DNA): TGTGCCACCAAACAGCTCGAGCGGGCTAGCGGGAGGGCCGCTGATACGCAGTATTTT. Translating gives CATKQLERASGRAADTQYF.